The 28 T cell receptor beta chains in this list originate from one sample, sequenced in a study of memory CD4+ T cells and cytomegalovirus serostatus. This table comes from immunoSEQ multiplex PCR, and its TCRdb copy is limited to in-frame clones, with some not included. The repertoire holds about 57,000 clones, with roughly four fifths as singletons. Single viable CD3+CD4+CD8-CD45RO+ cells were sorted as the memory CD4+ T cells. The sequencing sample was made of memory CD4+ T cells from blood. These receptors were collected from an adult in good health and CMV-seronegative.

The chain employs TRBV5-1 and TRBJ1-1, with a possible D match to TRBD1 (6 bases). Deletions cut 4 bases from V and 1 base from J, with 17 bases between. This CDR3 region has 16 residues. Germline-derived CDR1 and CDR2 are SGHRS and YFSETQ. This CDR3 is CASSVAPGTPNTEAFF. In DNA, the CDR3 is TGCGCCAGCAGCGTGGCCCCCGGGACACCGAACACTGAAGCTTTCTTT. The full variable domain, with the rest looked up from reference TRBV5-1 and TRBJ1-1, is KAGVTQTPRYLIKTRGQQVTLSCSPISGHRSVSWYQQTPGQGLQFLFEYFSETQRNKGNFPGRFSGRQFSNSRSEMNVSTLELGDSALYLCASSVAPGTPNTEAFFGQGTRLTVV.

The chain combines TRBV5-6 with TRBJ2-7; the D gene is possibly TRBD1 (5 bases). V lost 4 bases, J lost 3 bases, and 17 bases lay in between. The CDR3 has 15 residues. Germline lookup yields CDR1 SGHDT and CDR2 YYEEEE. The CDR3 is CASSRPKGAIYEQYF. DNA for the CDR3: TGTGCCAGCAGCAGACCGAAAGGGGCGATCTACGAGCAGTACTTC.

The CDR3 sequence is CSAPKWNEQFF. The CDR3 DNA follows: TGCAGTGCCCCCAAGTGGAATGAGCAGTTCTTC. The V and J genes are TRBV20-1 and TRBJ2-1; D gene unclear. Between the trimmed V and J ends, which lost 6 bases and 7 bases, there was a span of 10 bases. The CDR3 covers 11 residues. From germline, CDR1 is DFQATT and CDR2 SNEGSKA (reference sequence).

This rearrangement joins TRBV5-5 to TRBJ1-5; no definite D call. CDR3 length: 15 residues. CDR1 SGHKS and CDR2 YYEKEE come from the germline V gene (reference sequence). Between the trimmed V and J ends, which lost 0 bases and 3 bases, there was a span of 10 bases. CDR3: CASSLAVGNNQPQHF. The DNA of the CDR3 is TGTGCCAGCAGCTTGGCCGTAGGTAACAATCAGCCCCAGCATTTT.

The chain recombines TRBV7-8 with TRBJ2-1; 10 nucleotides agree with TRBD1. Germline lookup yields CDR1 SGHVS and CDR2 FQNEAQ. There are 18 residues in the CDR3. Losses at the gene ends were 2 bases for V and 6 bases for J; bases not matched to a gene: 13. As DNA, the CDR3 is TGTGCCAGCAGCTTAACCACTATGATGGGGACAGGGGTCAATGAGCAGTTCTTC. This codes for CASSLTTMMGTGVNEQFF.

J is TRBJ2-3 and V is TRBV18; D remains ambiguous. The CDR3 has 13 residues. The germline gives CDR1 KGHSH, CDR2 LQKENI. V lost 3 bases, J lost 5 bases, and 9 bases lay in between. The CDR3 here is CASSPSRLDTQYF. Written as DNA, the CDR3 is TGTGCCAGCTCACCGAGCAGGTTAGATACGCAGTATTTT. Based on the CDR3 plus reference TRBV18 and TRBJ2-3, the full variable domain is NAGVMQNPRHLVRRRGQEARLRCSPMKGHSHVYWYRQLPEEGLKFMVYLQKENIIDESGMPKERFSAEFPKEGPSILRIQQVVRGDSAAYFCASSPSRLDTQYFGPGTRLTVL.

The chain couples TRBV15 to TRBJ1-1, with a weak D call TRBD1 (5 bases). This CDR3 is 14 amino acids long. V was clipped by 1 base and J by 5 bases, with 11 bases between them. The germline V gene encodes CDR1 LNHNV and CDR2 YYDKDF (reference sequence). CDR3 in amino acids: CATSRGERGTEAFF. The CDR3 coding sequence is TGTGCCACCAGCAGAGGGGAAAGGGGAACTGAAGCTTTCTTT.

This chain connects TRBV6-6 to TRBJ1-6; D is undetermined. The V gene lost 7 bases and the J gene lost 3 bases, with 10 bases spanning the gap. Per germline, CDR1 MNHNY and CDR2 SVGAGI (reference sequence). This CDR3 has 14 amino acids. The CDR3 region has the DNA TGTGCCAGCACTGGGCAAATCTATAATTCACCCCTCCACTTT. Residues: CASTGQIYNSPLHF.

This sequence joins TRBV4-1 and TRBJ2-3; D remains unclear. Trimming took 3 bases from V and 5 from J, leaving 12 bases between them. Germline V lookup: CDR1 MGHRA, CDR2 YSYEKL. This CDR3 is 14 amino acids long. As DNA, the CDR3 is TGCGCCAGCAGCCAGGACCAGACTCGAGATACGCAGTATTTT. Protein product: CASSQDQTRDTQYF.

This clone came up a few times. The chain joins TRBV2 to TRBJ2-7; 9 nucleotides line up with TRBD2. This CDR3 is 14 amino acids long. The V gene's germline CDR1 is SNHLY and CDR2 FYNNEI. V lost 6 bases and J lost 3; bases outside the gene matches: 6. As DNA, the CDR3 is TGTGCCAGCAGGGTTAGCGGGAGTGGCTACGAGCAGTACTTC. Residues: CASRVSGSGYEQYF.

V and J are TRBV5-1 and TRBJ2-1; 7 bases map to TRBD2. V lost 0 bases and J lost 6; bases outside the gene matches: 6. The length of the CDR3 is 15 residues. Germline CDR1 reads SGHRS; CDR2 reads YFSETQ. The DNA for the CDR3 is TGCGCCAGCAGCTTGGGGGAGGGCCGTTTCAATGAGCAGTTCTTC. The encoded protein is CASSLGEGRFNEQFF.

The rearrangement joins TRBV29-1 to TRBJ2-2; D gene uncertain. The CDR3 consists of 12 residues. Between the trimmed V and J ends, which lost 7 bases and 3 bases, there was a span of 9 bases. The V gene's germline CDR1 is SQVTM and CDR2 ANQGSEA. CDR3 sequence (DNA): TGCAGCGCAGAGTCGGACACCGGGGAGCTGTTTTTT. Its translation: CSAESDTGELFF.

The chain uses TRBV10-3 and TRBJ1-1; D unresolved. Germline loops: CDR1 ENHRY, CDR2 SYGVKD. The germline V and J ends were trimmed by 10 bases and 4 bases, with 13 bases remaining between them. The CDR3 runs 12 residues. CDR3 bases: TGTGCCACTCGCCGTGGCAGCACTGAAGCTTTCTTT. Its protein product is CATRRGSTEAFF.

This chain joins TRBV7-2 and TRBJ2-1; D uncertain. CDR3 size: 14 residues. CDR1 and CDR2 (germline): SGHTA, FQGNSA. Trimming shortened V by 5 bases and J by 4 bases, and 12 bases separated the two germline ends. The CDR3 spells CASSPVSAYNEQFF. The CDR3 bases are TGTGCCAGCAGCCCAGTCTCAGCTTACAATGAGCAGTTCTTC.

As concerns this clone: The sample holds other DNA sequences that translate to the same CDR3. CDR3 sequence: CASSLVDSYEQYF. Here the CDR3 DNA reads TGTGCCAGCAGCTTGGTGGACTCCTACGAGCAGTACTTC. The chain combines TRBV5-6 with TRBJ2-7, with D uncertain. The CDR3 runs 13 residues. Germline lookup yields CDR1 SGHDT and CDR2 YYEEEE. V was clipped by 0 bases and J by 0 bases, with 4 bases between them.

V and J are TRBV6-1 and TRBJ1-4, with 7 bases identical to TRBD1. Germline CDR1 reads MNHNS; CDR2 reads SASEGT. The CDR3 covers 17 residues. With V trimmed by 1 base and J by 0 bases, 5 bases remained unmatched. Written as DNA, the CDR3 is TGTGCCAGCAGTGAAGGTGACAGGGCGTCAACTAATGAAAAACTGTTTTTT. Translation: CASSEGDRASTNEKLFF.

The rearrangement uses TRBV28 and TRBJ2-2; 12 bases agree with TRBD1. Trimming cost V 4 bases and J 6 bases; bases outside gene matches: 3. Looked up from germline, CDR1 is MDHEN and CDR2 is SYDVKM. This CDR3 region has 15 residues. The CDR3 loop reads CASSSGQGAPGELFF. CDR3 bases: TGTGCCAGCAGTTCGGGACAGGGGGCCCCCGGGGAGCTGTTTTTT.

This chain uses TRBV7-8 with TRBJ2-3; a possible D gene is TRBD2 (6 bases). This CDR3 contains 13 residues. V was pared by 4 bases and J by 4 bases, with 9 bases between. CDR1 and CDR2 from the germline V gene are SGHVS and FQNEAQ. DNA for the CDR3: TGTGCCAGCAGCTCCGCTAGCGCAGATACGCAGTATTTT. Translated, it gives CASSSASADTQYF.

This clone was seen only a few times. J is TRBJ2-1 and V is TRBV2; D remains unclear. Germline assignment: CDR1 SNHLY and CDR2 FYNNEI. With 5 bases removed from V and 7 bases from J, the gap between germline ends came to 6 bases. The CDR3 totals 11 residues. The CDR3: CASSWLNEQFF. Written as DNA, the CDR3 is TGTGCCAGCAGTTGGCTGAATGAGCAGTTCTTC.

The chain recombines TRBV28 with TRBJ2-5; TRBD2 matches 11 bases. Per the germline V gene, CDR1 is MDHEN and CDR2 is SYDVKM. The CDR3 length is 15 residues. The V segment lost 10 bases and the J segment 2 bases; nucleotides outside the gene matches: 9. CDR3 region: CATMRTSGPQETQYF. CDR3 nucleotides: TGTGCCACTATGAGGACTAGCGGGCCACAAGAGACCCAGTACTTC.

V gene TRBV5-1 combines with J gene TRBJ2-2, with no clear D. The V and J ends lost 4 bases and 6 bases respectively, with 13 bases between them. The CDR3 totals 14 residues. Germline CDR1 reads SGHRS; CDR2 reads YFSETQ. For the CDR3, the DNA is TGCGCCAGCAGCCTTGACTCCCCCCCCGGGGAGCTGTTTTTT. It is translated as CASSLDSPPGELFF.

The chain carries TRBV6-1 and TRBJ1-1, with D tentatively TRBD1 (5 bases). V gave up 4 bases and J gave up 1 base, with 10 bases separating them. CDR1 is MNHNS, CDR2 SASEGT, per germline. There are 14 residues in the CDR3. This chain's CDR3 is CASSGTGRNTEAFF. CDR3 in DNA: TGTGCCAGCAGTGGAACGGGGCGGAACACTGAAGCTTTCTTT.

This chain joins TRBV4-1 and TRBJ2-7; the D gene is possibly TRBD2 (5 bases). The length of the CDR3 is 11 residues. Trimming removed 1 base at V and 10 bases at J, with 8 bases between. Germline V gene lookup returns CDR1 MGHRA and CDR2 YSYEKL. The CDR3 nucleotides read TGCGCCAGCAGCCAAGCAGCGGACCAGTACTTC. Protein: CASSQAADQYF.

This chain links TRBV19 with TRBJ2-1, with D possibly being TRBD1 (6 bases). Germline CDR1 is LNHDA and CDR2 is SQIVND (reference sequence). V was pared by 6 bases and J by 0 bases, with 12 bases between. The CDR3 extends over 15 amino acids. CDR3 region: CASRKDRSSYNEQFF. The CDR3 DNA is TGTGCCAGTAGGAAAGACAGGAGCTCCTACAATGAGCAGTTCTTC.

V and J are TRBV10-2 and TRBJ2-7; possible D gene TRBD2, 6 bases. The CDR3 length is 15 residues. The germline V and J ends were trimmed by 7 bases and 2 bases, with 18 bases remaining between them. Germline V gives CDR1 WSHSY, CDR2 SAAADI. As DNA, the CDR3 is TGCGCCAGCAATGGCGGGGACGGTCTAACCTACGAGCAGTACTTC. Translated, it gives CASNGGDGLTYEQYF.

The genes are TRBV28 and TRBJ2-7, with TRBD2 as a possible D gene (5 bases). V lost 1 base and J lost 2, with 9 bases in between. The germline CDR1 and CDR2 sequences are MDHEN and SYDVKM. The CDR3 runs 14 residues. The CDR3 DNA follows: TGTGCCAGCAGTTTATCCGGGGAAACCTACGAGCAGTACTTC. Amino acids: CASSLSGETYEQYF.

J is TRBJ2-7 and V is TRBV28; D uncertain. V lost 5 bases to trimming and J lost 3 bases, with 8 bases between them. CDR1 and CDR2 (germline): MDHEN, SYDVKM. The CDR3 contains 12 residues. CDR3 sequence reads: CASSPLLYEQYF. As DNA, the CDR3 is TGTGCCAGCAGTCCCCTACTCTACGAGCAGTACTTC.

The chain is built from TRBV27 and TRBJ1-1, with D unclear. Germline lookup yields CDR1 MNHEY and CDR2 SMNVEV (reference sequence). There are 13 residues in the CDR3. Trimming left V 7 bases short and J 1 base short, with 10 bases between. This CDR3 is CASTHRRNTEAFF. The CDR3 region has the DNA TGTGCCAGCACCCATAGGAGGAACACTGAAGCTTTCTTT.